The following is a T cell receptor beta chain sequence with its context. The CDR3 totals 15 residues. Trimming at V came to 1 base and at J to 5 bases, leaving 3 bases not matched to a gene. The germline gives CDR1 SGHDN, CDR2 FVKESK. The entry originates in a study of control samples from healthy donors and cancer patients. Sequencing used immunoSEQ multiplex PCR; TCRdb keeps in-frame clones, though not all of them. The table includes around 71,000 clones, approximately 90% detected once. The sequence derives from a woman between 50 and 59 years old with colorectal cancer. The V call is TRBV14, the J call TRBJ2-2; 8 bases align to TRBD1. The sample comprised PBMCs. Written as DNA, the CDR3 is TGTGCCAGCAGCCAAGGGACAGGGCGTACCGGGGAGCTGTTTTTT. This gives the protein CASSQGTGRTGELFF.